Shown below are 12 T cell receptor beta chains from a single sample sequenced in a study of shared clonotypes between healthy human individuals. TCRdb's table, derived via immunoSEQ multiplex PCR, lists solely in-frame clones and lacks some. This sample carries about 1 million clones, roughly 80% of them seen once, and the ten largest clones take roughly 1.4%. The sequenced sample was memory CD4+ T cells sorted from blood. Subset described: CD45RA-negative fraction. All receptors come from a man aged 18 to 30 in good health.

The rearrangement joins TRBV6-1 to TRBJ1-2; D is ambiguous. The CDR3 has 14 amino acids. Per the germline V gene, CDR1 is MNHNS and CDR2 is SASEGT. The germline V and J ends were trimmed by 3 bases and 2 bases, with 10 bases remaining between them. CDR3 sequence: CASSEMRQNYGYTF. In DNA, the CDR3 is TGTGCCAGCAGTGAGATGCGTCAGAACTATGGCTACACCTTC.

This chain links TRBV5-5 with TRBJ2-5, with TRBD2 matching over 10 bases. V lost 4 bases and J lost 5; bases outside the gene matches: 17. This CDR3 region has 18 residues. Germline V gives CDR1 SGHKS, CDR2 YYEKEE (reference sequence). The CDR3 here is CASSPALTTSGFRETQYF. CDR3 bases: TGTGCCAGCAGCCCGGCCCTGACGACTAGCGGGTTCAGGGAGACCCAGTACTTC.

The V gene is TRBV5-6, the J gene TRBJ1-2; D gene uncertain. The CDR3 sequence is 19 residues long. Germline loops: CDR1 SGHDT, CDR2 YYEEEE. The V end lost 0 bases, the J end lost 0 bases, and 21 bases lay between the germline ends. CDR3 nucleotides: TGTGCCAGCAGCTTGGCCGAGCAGGAACCGAAAGGACCTAACTATGGCTACACCTTC. This codes for CASSLAEQEPKGPNYGYTF.

This clone has just one count. The chain carries TRBV11-3 and TRBJ2-7, with D perhaps TRBD1 or TRBD2 (5 bases each). There are 12 residues in the CDR3. Deletions cut 4 bases from V and 5 bases from J, with 9 bases between. Germline assignment: CDR1 SGHNT and CDR2 YENEEA. CDR3 residues: CASSSSGHEQYF. CDR3 bases: TGTGCCAGCAGCTCGTCGGGACACGAGCAGTACTTC.

The V call is TRBV4-1, the J call TRBJ2-1; 11 nucleotides agree with TRBD2. Germline V gene data show CDR1 as MGHRA and CDR2 as YSYEKL. V lost 2 bases, J lost 8 bases, and 8 bases stayed unmatched. This CDR3 comprises 16 residues. CDR3 residues: CASSQQTSGKGDEQFF. The CDR3 DNA follows: TGCGCCAGCAGCCAACAGACTAGCGGGAAAGGCGATGAGCAGTTCTTC.

This clone appeared once. The V and J genes are TRBV4-3 and TRBJ2-5; 12 nucleotides align to TRBD2. With V trimmed by 4 bases and J by 4 bases, 1 base remained unmatched. There are 14 residues in the CDR3. CDR1 LGHNA and CDR2 YSLEER come from the germline V gene. CDR3 in DNA: TGCGCCAGCAGCCCTAGCGGGAGGGGAGAGACCCAGTACTTC. Its protein is CASSPSGRGETQYF.

The chain couples TRBV19 to TRBJ2-7; no definite D call. Germline loops: CDR1 LNHDA, CDR2 SQIVND (reference sequence). The V and J ends lost 5 bases and 1 base respectively, with 15 bases between them. The CDR3 covers 15 residues. CDR3 residues: CASSVASLGSYEQYF. In nucleotides, the CDR3 is TGTGCCAGTAGTGTCGCTTCTTTGGGATCCTACGAGCAGTACTTC.

This clone was seen once. This rearrangement joins TRBV5-3 to TRBJ1-5, with D possibly matching TRBD1 (5 bases). TRBV5-3 is an ORF; its function is uncertain. The CDR3 has 15 residues. Deletions cut 5 bases from V and 4 bases from J, with 16 bases between. The CDR3 loop reads CARRSGAAENQPQHF. CDR3 in DNA: TGTGCCAGAAGATCTGGGGCGGCGGAAAATCAGCCCCAGCATTTT.

In DNA, the CDR3 is TGTGCCAGCAGCCCTCTAGCTAGCGGGAGAGATACGCAGTATTTT. As protein: CASSPLASGRDTQYF. The genes are TRBV6-5 and TRBJ2-3, with TRBD2 matching 10 bases. V dropped 6 bases and J dropped 5; count of bases not matched to a gene: 8. The CDR3 sequence is 15 residues long. Germline-derived CDR1 and CDR2 are MNHEY and SVGAGI.

The chain carries TRBV5-6 and TRBJ2-3; 7 positions agree with TRBD1. The CDR3 totals 12 residues. The germline gives CDR1 SGHDT, CDR2 YYEEEE. The trim removed 4 bases at V and 8 bases at J, leaving 4 bases unmatched. CDR3 DNA sequence: TGTGCCAGCAGCCCACGGGACAGTACGCAGTATTTT. It specifies CASSPRDSTQYF.

This chain links TRBV11-2 with TRBJ1-4; D is unclear. This CDR3 spans 15 amino acids. Trimming shortened V by 2 bases and J by 7 bases, and 14 bases separated the two germline ends. CDR1 and CDR2 (germline): SGHAT, FQNNGV. CDR3 nucleotide sequence: TGTGCCAGCAGCTTATCTGCGGCAATTCGTGAAAAACTGTTTTTT. Protein product: CASSLSAAIREKLFF.

The CDR3 loop is CASSYSRGNEQFF. In DNA form, the CDR3 reads TGTGCCAGCAGTTACTCCCGGGGGAATGAGCAGTTCTTC. V is TRBV6-5 and J is TRBJ2-1; D might be TRBD2 (6 bases). The germline V and J ends were trimmed by 0 bases and 7 bases, with 7 bases remaining between them. CDR3 size: 13 residues. From germline, CDR1 is MNHEY and CDR2 SVGAGI.